A selection of T cell receptor beta chains follows, all from one sample in a study of cytomegalovirus exposure and HLA in healthy donors. Clones were sequenced by immunoSEQ multiplex PCR, and TCRdb holds only the in-frame ones, with some missing. This table holds 53,000 or so clones, over 60% found once. Sequenced sample: PBMCs. The receptor source for this set is a man younger than 45 in good health and CMV-seropositive. The CDR3 runs from the conserved cysteine through the conserved F or W. The D gene is left open where the match is weak. The size field is filled for only some rows; it gives once, few, many or a size class.

D: TRBD1; J: TRBJ2-3; size: NA; V: TRBV7-9; DNA: TGTGCCAGCAGCTTATCAAGGGGGCGACGGGATACGCAGTATTTT; CDR3: CASSLSRGRRDTQYF
D: NA; J: TRBJ2-1; size: few; V: TRBV10-3; DNA: TGTGCCATCAGCTTCCCCCGGGGTGAGCAGTTCTTC; CDR3: CAISFPRGEQFF
D: NA; J: TRBJ1-6; size: NA; V: TRBV4-3; DNA: TGCGCCAGCAGCCATGCCGGGATCTATAATTCACCCCTCCACTTT; CDR3: CASSHAGIYNSPLHF
D: NA; J: TRBJ2-1; size: NA; V: TRBV29-1; DNA: TGCAGCGTCGAGGGGGAAGTAATCTCCTACAATGAGCAGTTCTTC; CDR3: CSVEGEVISYNEQFF
D: TRBD1; J: TRBJ2-3; size: NA; V: TRBV12-5; DNA: TGTGCTAGTGGACTGGGGGGACAGGGGAAAAATACGCAGTATTTT; CDR3: CASGLGGQGKNTQYF
D: NA; J: TRBJ2-7; size: few; V: TRBV21-1; DNA: TGTGCCAGCAGCAAAGTAGGTGGGGGGTTCTGCGAGCAGTACTTC; CDR3: CASSKVGGGFCEQYF
D: TRBD2; J: TRBJ2-2; size: NA; V: TRBV18; DNA: TGTGCCAGCTCACCGGGTCGACTAGCGGAAAACACCGGGGAGCTGTTTTTT; CDR3: CASSPGRLAENTGELFF
D: NA; J: TRBJ1-2; size: NA; V: TRBV29-1; DNA: TGCAGCGTTGATCTCAGGGATGGCTACACCTTC; CDR3: CSVDLRDGYTF
D: TRBD1; J: TRBJ1-6; size: NA; V: TRBV28; DNA: TGTGCCAGCAGTTTTATCGGGACAGACTATAATTCACCCCTCCACTTT; CDR3: CASSFIGTDYNSPLHF
D: TRBD1; J: TRBJ2-5; size: NA; V: TRBV27; DNA: TGTGCCAGCAGCCGGGACAGACAAGAGACCCAGTACTTC; CDR3: CASSRDRQETQYF
D: TRBD2; J: TRBJ2-2; size: NA; V: TRBV5-4; DNA: TGTGCCAGCAGCTTGGCGGGCGCGGGGGGGAGAACCGGGGAGCTGTTTTTT; CDR3: CASSLAGAGGRTGELFF
D: NA; J: TRBJ1-1; size: NA; V: TRBV7-9; DNA: TGTGCCAGCAGCTCGCGGGGGGAGGACACTGAAGCTTTCTTT; CDR3: CASSSRGEDTEAFF
D: NA; J: TRBJ1-2; size: few; V: TRBV5-4; DNA: TGTGCCAGCAGCTTGGGAGGGAATAACTATGGCTACACCTTC; CDR3: CASSLGGNNYGYTF
D: NA; J: TRBJ2-3; size: once; V: TRBV28; DNA: TGTGCCAGCAGTCCTCGGGGAGGCGGCACAGATACGCAGTATTTT; CDR3: CASSPRGGGTDTQYF
D: NA; J: TRBJ2-3; size: NA; V: TRBV5-1; DNA: TGCGCCAGCAGCTTGGGGGGAGCGCAGGTAGATACGCAGTATTTT; CDR3: CASSLGGAQVDTQYF
D: NA; J: TRBJ1-1; size: NA; V: TRBV6-1; DNA: TGTGCCAGCAGTGGGTCCCCCCAACAGGGAAACACTGAAGCTTTCTTT; CDR3: CASSGSPQQGNTEAFF
D: NA; J: TRBJ1-3; size: NA; V: TRBV28; DNA: TGTGCCAGCAGCCCGAGGAGGGGAGTCTCTGGAAACACCATATATTTT; CDR3: CASSPRRGVSGNTIYF
D: TRBD1; J: TRBJ1-4; size: NA; V: TRBV9; DNA: TGTGCCAGCAGCGTAGGTGGGACAGGAAGAGAAAAACTGTTTTTT; CDR3: CASSVGGTGREKLFF
D: NA; J: TRBJ2-4; size: few; V: TRBV2; DNA: TGTGCCAGCAGTGCGCCTTCGGCGGGATCCAAAAACATTCAGTACTTC; CDR3: CASSAPSAGSKNIQYF
D: TRBD1; J: TRBJ1-4; size: NA; V: TRBV28; DNA: TGTGCCAGCAGTCTAGGGGGCGCCGAGGAAAAACTGTTTTTT; CDR3: CASSLGGAEEKLFF
D: TRBD2; J: TRBJ2-1; size: NA; V: TRBV10-2; DNA: TGCGCCAGCGAAGGGCAGGGAGGGTACAATGAGCAGTTCTTC; CDR3: CASEGQGGYNEQFF
D: TRBD2; J: TRBJ2-3; size: NA; V: TRBV6-4; DNA: TGTGCCAGCAGTGACGGGAGCGGGGATGCAGATACGCAGTATTTT; CDR3: CASSDGSGDADTQYF
D: TRBD1; J: TRBJ1-6; size: NA; V: TRBV30; DNA: TGTGCCTGGAGTAGGGACAGGACCAGCTCCTATAATTCACCCCTCCACTTT; CDR3: CAWSRDRTSSYNSPLHF
D: TRBD1; J: TRBJ2-5; size: NA; V: TRBV28; DNA: TGTGCCAGCCTGACGGGACAGGGAGGGACCCAGTACTTC; CDR3: CASLTGQGGTQYF
D: TRBD1; J: TRBJ1-1; size: NA; V: TRBV5-8; DNA: TGTGCCGCACAGGGGGTTGGACGCACTGAAGCTTTCTTT; CDR3: CAAQGVGRTEAFF
D: TRBD2; J: TRBJ2-2; size: once; V: TRBV7-6; DNA: TGTGCCAGCGGGACTAGTGTGAACACCGGGGAGCTGTTTTTT; CDR3: CASGTSVNTGELFF
D: TRBD2; J: TRBJ2-3; size: once; V: TRBV7-9; DNA: TGTGCCAGCAGCTTAGGGCCGAGCGGGGACGCCACAGATACGCAGTATTTT; CDR3: CASSLGPSGDATDTQYF
D: NA; J: TRBJ1-3; size: once; V: TRBV11-2; DNA: TGTGCCAGCAGCTTAGTAACAGGCTCTGGAAACACCATATATTTT; CDR3: CASSLVTGSGNTIYF
D: TRBD1; J: TRBJ1-1; size: NA; V: TRBV6-6; DNA: TGTGCCAGCAGTTTACAGGGGATGAACACTGAAGCTTTCTTT; CDR3: CASSLQGMNTEAFF